Shown below are 2 T cell receptor beta chains from a single sample sequenced in a study of yellow fever vaccine responses in identical twins. TCRdb re-analysed the RT-PCR reads in MiXCR, keeping a single row per CDR3 protein. This table has roughly 15,000 distinct CDR3 sequences, 84% appearing once. The sequenced sample was T cells from blood (PBMCs), unsorted or a sorted subset (not recorded which), obtained before or after yellow fever vaccination (not recorded which). These receptors were collected from a woman between 18 and 29 years old who received the yellow fever vaccine.

V is TRBV29-1 and J is TRBJ2-1, with D unresolved. The CDR3 spans 13 residues. The V gene's germline CDR1 is SQVTM and CDR2 ANQGSEA. The V end lost 4 bases, the J end lost 5 bases, and 12 bases lay between the germline ends. CDR3: CSVAPFLDNEQFF. CDR3 bases: TGCAGCGTTGCTCCTTTCTTGGACAATGAGCAGTTCTTC.

CDR3 nucleotide sequence: TGTGCCATCAGTGAAGGGGACAGGGCAGGCTCCTACGAGCAGTACGTC. Its protein product is CAISEGDRAGSYEQYV. The chain employs TRBV10-3 and TRBJ2-7; 9 nucleotides line up with TRBD1. There are 16 residues in the CDR3. Germline loops: CDR1 ENHRY, CDR2 SYGVKD. The V and J ends lost 3 bases and 0 bases, in that order; junction bases with no gene match: 6.